This T cell receptor (beta chain) derives from a study of STAT5B mutations in CD4+ large granular lymphocyte leukemia. Study-wide context: The CDR3 'QG' motif was associated with a particular HLA allele among healthy donors. General study points: 8/27 top patient clones versus 2/35 control clones were TRBV06-family.

Notes on this clone: What it recognizes is unknown.

TCRdb keeps only in-frame clones here, not all; method: immunoSEQ multiplex PCR. Here the sample spans approximately 30,000 clones, roughly 79% being singletons. The CDR3 has 16 residues. CDR1 is GTSNPN, CDR2 SVGIG, per germline (reference sequence). V gave up 0 bases and J gave up 0 bases; unmatched junction bases: 5. This chain links TRBV30 with TRBJ2-5; the match to TRBD2 covers 9 bases. This sequence was found in a human donor in good health. The sequencing sample was made of CD4+ T cells from blood buffy coats. CDR3 bases: TGTGCCTGGAGTGTACGACTAGCGGCTCACCAAGAGACCCAGTACTTC. Protein product: CAWSVRLAAHQETQYF.